A selection of T cell receptor beta chains follows, all from one sample in a study of early T cells in non-severe SARS-CoV-2 infection. TCRdb reprocessed the 5' RACE reads via MiXCR and lists one record per CDR3 protein. Here the sample spans about 61,000 distinct CDR3 sequences, roughly a tenth being singletons. The sequenced sample consisted of whole blood. These receptors were obtained from an adult who was a healthcare worker with PCR-confirmed SARS-CoV-2 infection or an uninfected control (not recorded which). Both conserved end residues are part of each CDR3. D genes are given only for firm matches. Where a row states a size, it is once, few, many or the class of an expanded clone; other rows omit it.

j_call v_call cdr3_length clone_size d_call cdr3_aa cdr3_nt
TRBJ2-7 TRBV14 13 many TRBD1 CASRHRQGAEQYF TGTGCCAGCAGACATAGGCAGGGGGCCGAGCAGTACTTC
TRBJ2-3 TRBV6-4 16 - TRBD2 CASSVTGLAGPDTQYF TGTGCCAGCAGTGTGACAGGACTAGCGGGGCCAGATACGCAGTATTTT
TRBJ2-3 TRBV9 12 - - CASRGTTDTQYF TGTGCCAGCAGGGGGACCACAGATACGCAGTATTTT
TRBJ2-4 TRBV9 15 few - CASSVGDIAKNIQYF TGTGCCAGCAGCGTAGGGGACATAGCCAAAAACATTCAGTACTTC
TRBJ2-5 TRBV10-3 14 once - CAISEDNGLETQYF TGTGCCATCAGTGAGGACAACGGACTGGAGACCCAGTACTTC
TRBJ2-2 TRBV5-1 16 many TRBD2 CASSPGLAANTGELFF TGCGCCAGCAGCCCAGGACTAGCGGCTAACACCGGGGAGCTGTTTTTT
TRBJ2-3 TRBV20-1 17 many TRBD2 CSARSVLAGGSTDTQYF TGCAGTGCTAGATCCGTACTAGCGGGGGGCTCCACAGATACGCAGTATTTT
TRBJ1-3 TRBV4-2 16 few - CASSQDQSTPGNTIYF TGTGCCAGCAGCCAAGATCAGAGTACACCTGGAAACACCATATATTTT
TRBJ2-1 TRBV10-3 12 many - CAISESAGKQFF TGTGCCATCAGTGAGTCGGCGGGAAAGCAGTTCTTC
TRBJ2-3 TRBV11-2 15 many TRBD2 CASSRAGGLTDTQYF TGTGCCAGCAGCCGGGCGGGGGGACTCACAGATACGCAGTATTTT
TRBJ2-5 TRBV11-1 14 - - CASSPTGTASTQYF TGTGCCAGCAGCCCAACCGGGACGGCAAGTACCCAGTACTTC
TRBJ1-1 TRBV2 11 many - CASRVEGGAFF TGTGCCAGCAGGGTCGAAGGAGGTGCTTTCTTT
TRBJ1-1 TRBV12-3/TRBV12-4 11 few - CASIPTNEAFF TGTGCCAGTATCCCCACGAATGAAGCTTTCTTT
TRBJ2-7 TRBV3-1 14 few - CASSPEAGIHEQYF TGTGCCAGCAGCCCCGAAGCAGGGATACACGAGCAGTACTTC
TRBJ1-5 TRBV9 13 many - CASSVEGGQPQHF TGTGCCAGCAGCGTAGAGGGGGGCCAGCCCCAGCATTTT
TRBJ1-4 TRBV14 17 many TRBD1 CASSQEGQGFANEKLFF TGTGCCAGCAGCCAAGAAGGACAGGGCTTCGCTAATGAAAAACTGTTTTTT
TRBJ2-3 TRBV7-9 15 - TRBD2 CASSLVSGDTDTQYF TGTGCCAGCAGCTTAGTGAGCGGGGACACAGATACGCAGTATTTT
TRBJ1-6 TRBV30 12 few - CAWGTRDSPLHF TGTGCCTGGGGGACCAGAGATTCACCCCTCCACTTT
TRBJ2-3 TRBV20-1 15 few - CSALPLMWSTDTQYF TGCAGTGCCCTTCCCCTGATGTGGAGCACAGATACGCAGTATTTT
TRBJ2-2 TRBV6-5 14 - - CASSAAGSYTPLFF TGTGCCAGCAGTGCCGCCGGTAGTTACACCCCGCTGTTTTTT
TRBJ2-1 TRBV7-8 19 few - CASSSSRPTDMTSYNEQFF TGTGCCAGCAGCTCGTCCCGCCCCACGGACATGACCTCCTACAATGAGCAGTTCTTC
TRBJ1-1 TRBV18 14 many - CASSPGGLWTEAFF TGTGCCAGCTCACCAGGAGGGCTCTGGACTGAAGCTTTCTTT
TRBJ2-4 TRBV6-5 14 - - CASSYRDGANIQYF TGTGCCAGCAGTTACCGGGACGGAGCAAACATTCAGTACTTC
TRBJ1-4 TRBV7-9 15 few TRBD1 CASSSTGVENEKLFF TGTGCCAGCAGCTCAACAGGGGTCGAGAATGAAAAACTGTTTTTT
TRBJ2-4 TRBV5-1 15 - TRBD1 CASRLGQLAKNIQYF TGCGCCAGCAGATTGGGACAGCTAGCCAAAAACATTCAGTACTTC
TRBJ1-1 TRBV7-9 13 - - CASSDGSNTEAFF TGTGCCAGCAGCGATGGGTCGAACACTGAAGCTTTCTTT
TRBJ1-6 TRBV20-1 15 few TRBD1 CSARDLGQGYSPLHF TGCAGTGCTAGAGATCTCGGACAGGGGTACTCACCCCTCCACTTT
TRBJ2-5 TRBV5-1 14 many - CASSLGGLGETQYF TGCGCCAGCAGCTTGGGTGGCCTCGGGGAGACCCAGTACTTC
TRBJ2-7 TRBV6-5 13 many TRBD2 CASSPGTRYEQYF TGTGCCAGCAGCCCCGGGACTAGGTACGAGCAGTACTTC
TRBJ2-5 TRBV29-1 14 many TRBD1 CSVAGTGDEETQYF TGCAGCGTTGCCGGGACAGGGGATGAAGAGACCCAGTACTTC
TRBJ1-5 TRBV12-3/TRBV12-4 15 - TRBD1 CASSSRDRANQPQHF TGTGCCAGCAGTTCGCGGGACAGGGCCAATCAGCCCCAGCATTTT
TRBJ2-3 TRBV29-1 14 - - CSVGYGGSTDTQYF TGCAGCGTTGGGTACGGGGGCAGCACAGATACGCAGTATTTT
TRBJ1-2 TRBV30 14 many - CAWSVYPPSWGYTF TGTGCCTGGAGTGTCTATCCCCCCTCCTGGGGCTACACCTTC
TRBJ2-3 TRBV11-2 17 many - CASSLEPRPASTDTQYF TGTGCCAGCAGCTTAGAGCCCCGCCCAGCTAGCACAGATACGCAGTATTTT
TRBJ1-1 TRBV29-1 14 - - CSVDNREGNTEAFF TGCAGCGTTGACAACAGGGAGGGTAACACTGAAGCTTTCTTT
TRBJ1-1 TRBV4-1 16 many TRBD1 CASSQPTRTGGTEAFF TGCGCCAGCAGCCAACCTACACGGACAGGGGGCACTGAAGCTTTCTTT
TRBJ1-1 TRBV4-3 15 few TRBD1 CASSPGQDDWLRAFF TGCGCCAGCAGCCCCGGACAGGACGACTGGCTGAGGGCTTTCTTT
TRBJ2-1 TRBV5-8 19 many - CASSLVRGFGGQSDNEQFF TGTGCCAGCAGCTTGGTTAGAGGGTTCGGGGGCCAATCCGACAATGAGCAGTTCTTC
TRBJ2-1 TRBV20-1 12 many - CSARDPLSEQFF TGCAGTGCTAGAGATCCCCTATCTGAGCAGTTCTTC
TRBJ2-4 TRBV25-1 13 many TRBD2 CAGGGETKNIQYF TGTGCGGGCGGGGGGGAGACCAAAAACATTCAGTACTTC
TRBJ2-1 TRBV2 13 - TRBD2 CASRSGGRNEQFF TGTGCCAGCAGGTCGGGGGGGCGCAATGAGCAGTTCTTC
TRBJ2-3 TRBV5-1 13 many TRBD2 CASSRGVADTQYF TGCGCCAGCAGCCGGGGGGTGGCAGATACGCAGTATTTT
TRBJ1-3 TRBV27 14 - - CASSLVPTGNTIYF TGTGCCAGCAGTTTGGTCCCAACTGGAAACACCATATATTTT
TRBJ2-3 TRBV20-1 13 few TRBD2 CSASPGGVHTQYF TGCAGTGCTAGCCCGGGGGGGGTACATACGCAGTATTTT
TRBJ1-1 TRBV2 13 few - CASSEEGDTEAFF TGTGCCAGCAGTGAAGAAGGAGACACTGAAGCTTTCTTT
TRBJ1-6 TRBV4-2 14 once - CASSPSRESSPIHF TGTGCCAGCAGCCCTTCCAGGGAAAGTTCACCCATCCACTTT
TRBJ1-5 TRBV29-1 13 - - CSVNAGSNQPQHF TGCAGCGTTAATGCAGGTAGCAATCAGCCCCAGCATTTT
TRBJ2-3 TRBV10-3 20 - TRBD2 CAISGTGGAQDKTSTDTQYF TGTGCCATCAGTGGTACGGGAGGCGCTCAAGACAAAACTAGCACAGATACGCAGTATTTT
TRBJ2-6 TRBV6-7 14 - - CASRDLSGANVLTF TGTGCCAGCAGAGATCTCTCTGGGGCCAACGTCCTGACTTTC
TRBJ2-5 TRBV4-2 13 many - CASSPSPQETQYF TGTGCCAGCAGTCCATCCCCTCAAGAGACCCAGTACTTC
TRBJ1-5 TRBV20-1 15 - - CSANPGGYSNQPQHF TGCAGTGCTAACCCCGGGGGTTATAGCAATCAGCCCCAGCATTTT
TRBJ2-3 TRBV5-1 16 many TRBD2 CASSLDSGGAGDTQYF TGCGCCAGCAGCTTGGATTCCGGGGGGGCCGGAGATACGCAGTATTTT